The 18 T cell receptor beta chains below were found in one sample sequenced in a study of shared clonotypes between healthy human individuals. Positive CCR7 selection of CD45RO-negative cells yielded the naive CD8 cells, and terminally differentiated effector memory CD45RA+ cells were excluded. This table comes from immunoSEQ multiplex PCR, and its TCRdb copy is limited to in-frame clones, with some not included. The table records roughly 2 million clones, about 95% of them present only once. Sequencing input: naive CD8+ T cells sorted from blood. These receptor sequences come from a man between 18 and 29 years old in good health.

The chain carries TRBV15 and TRBJ2-2; D gene unclear. From germline, CDR1 is LNHNV and CDR2 YYDKDF (reference sequence). The CDR3 is made up of 14 amino acids. Between the trimmed V and J ends, which lost 7 bases and 0 bases, there was a span of 9 bases. The CDR3 sequence is CATTTPANTGELFF. In nucleotides, the CDR3 is TGTGCCACCACCACTCCAGCGAACACCGGGGAGCTGTTTTTT.

The chain combines TRBV5-8 with TRBJ2-7; D remains unclear. The length of the CDR3 is 15 residues. V shed 1 base and J shed 1 base, with 12 bases lying between them. CDR1 SGHTS and CDR2 YDEGEE come from the germline V gene. In DNA form, the CDR3 reads TGTGCCAGCAGCTTGCGGGCAGGTCTTTCCTACGAGCAGTACTTC. Translation: CASSLRAGLSYEQYF.

This sequence joins TRBV5-6 and TRBJ2-3; TRBD2 matches 14 bases. The germline V gene encodes CDR1 SGHDT and CDR2 YYEEEE. The CDR3 spans 18 residues. J gave up 0 bases and V 4 bases, and 7 bases lay outside the gene matches. For the CDR3, the DNA is TGTGCCAGCAGCAGGGGACTAGCGGGAGCTTCTAGCACAGATACGCAGTATTTT. Its protein product is CASSRGLAGASSTDTQYF.

The rearrangement uses TRBV25-1 and TRBJ2-1; 8 positions agree with TRBD2. The CDR3 contains 15 residues. V shed 1 base and J 7 bases; nucleotides not matched to a gene: 6. Germline V CDR1 and CDR2: MGHDK, SYGVNS. CDR3 bases: TGTGCCAGCAGTGAATTACCGGGACTAGGGAATGAGCAGTTCTTC. As protein: CASSELPGLGNEQFF.

V is TRBV7-9 and J is TRBJ1-1, with 7 bases that match TRBD1. This CDR3 contains 14 residues. The germline V gene encodes CDR1 SEHNR and CDR2 FQNEAQ (reference sequence). J lost 6 bases, V lost 5 bases, and 9 bases had no gene match. In DNA form, the CDR3 reads TGTGCCAGCAGCCAACGCGACAGGGACTCTGAAGCTTTCTTT. Translated: CASSQRDRDSEAFF.

The rearrangement joins TRBV10-3 to TRBJ1-2; the D gene is possibly TRBD1 (6 bases). This CDR3 region has 17 residues. V was clipped by 0 bases and J by 8 bases, with 22 bases between them. Germline CDR1 and CDR2: ENHRY and SYGVKD. CDR3 in DNA: TGTGCCATCAGTGAGTCAAGTTGGACAAAGGGGGATCTAGGCTACACCTTC. It translates to CAISESSWTKGDLGYTF.

The chain is built from TRBV12-5 and TRBJ2-7, with TRBD2 matching over 12 bases. V gave up 9 bases and J gave up 4 bases; unmatched junction bases: 4. Germline assignment: CDR1 LGHNT and CDR2 FRNRAP. The CDR3 runs to 13 residues. The CDR3 region is CASGLAGKYEQYF. The DNA of the CDR3 is TGTGCTAGCGGACTAGCGGGAAAGTACGAGCAGTACTTC.

This clone has only a few counts. The sample has other DNA sequences that encode this CDR3 too. The chain joins TRBV6-5 to TRBJ1-2; D is unclear. Trimming stripped 0 bases from V and 4 bases from J, with 6 bases between. The CDR3 is 13 amino acids. CDR1 MNHEY and CDR2 SVGAGI come from the germline V gene. CDR3 nucleotides: TGTGCCAGCAGTTACTCGGGCAGCTATGGCTACACCTTC. Encoded protein: CASSYSGSYGYTF.

The V call is TRBV6-5, the J call TRBJ2-5; D gene ambiguous. V lost 0 bases, J lost 4 bases, and 9 bases lay in between. The CDR3 extends over 14 amino acids. In germline, CDR1 is MNHEY, CDR2 SVGAGI. CDR3 in DNA: TGTGCCAGCAGTTACTCGGACGGTATAGAGACCCAGTACTTC. It codes for CASSYSDGIETQYF.

The genes are TRBV13 and TRBJ2-7; 8 positions match TRBD1. Germline CDR1 PRHDT, CDR2 FYEKMQ (reference sequence). The junction had 8 bases not matched to a gene; V was cut back by 5 bases and J by 2 bases. The CDR3 covers 15 residues. The CDR3 reads CASSQGTGIPYEQYF. The CDR3 nucleotides read TGTGCCAGCAGCCAAGGGACAGGCATCCCCTACGAGCAGTACTTC.

This clone is a singleton in its sample. Sequence at one end of the junction differs from germline and may be a read error. The rearrangement joins TRBV12-5 to TRBJ2-7; D is unresolved. Germline values: CDR1 LGHNT, CDR2 FRNRAP. This CDR3 comprises 15 residues. CDR3 residues: CASGLGYGLSYEQYF. As DNA, the CDR3 is TGTGCTAGTGGCTTGGGGTACGGGTTAAGTTACGAGCAGTACTTC.

The genes are TRBV6-5 and TRBJ1-6; 8 nucleotides match TRBD1. V trimming: 6 bases; J trimming: 12 bases; junction bases outside the gene matches: 4. The CDR3 is made up of 12 amino acids. The germline V gene has CDR1 MNHEY and CDR2 SVGAGI. CDR3 coding DNA: TGTGCCAGCAGGGGGACAGGCCAACCCCTCCACTTT. It encodes CASRGTGQPLHF.

Of note for this clone: Other DNA variants within this sample encode the same CDR3. V usage is TRBV5-4 and J usage is TRBJ1-1, with a tentative D call TRBD1 (5 bases). This CDR3 is 14 amino acids long. Germline V gene sequence: CDR1 SGHNT, CDR2 YYREEE (reference sequence). Trimming cost V 2 bases and J 2 bases, with 10 bases left between them. CDR3 in amino acids: CASSLDGGNTEAFF. The CDR3 region has the DNA TGTGCCAGCAGCTTAGATGGGGGAAACACTGAAGCTTTCTTT.

The CDR3 bases are TGCGCCAGCAGCCAAGGTGGGCGGGATGGCTACACCTTC. This codes for CASSQGGRDGYTF. This chain links TRBV4-1 with TRBJ1-2, with no clear D. V was clipped by 1 base and J by 6 bases, with 9 bases between them. This CDR3 region has 13 residues. Germline lookup yields CDR1 MGHRA and CDR2 YSYEKL.

This rearrangement joins TRBV29-1 to TRBJ2-7; possible D gene TRBD2, 5 bases. V lost 3 bases and J 1 base, leaving 16 bases between the germline ends. Germline-derived CDR1 and CDR2 are SQVTM and ANQGSEA. The CDR3 loop spans 15 amino acids. The CDR3 nucleotides are TGCAGCGTTGAGGGAGACACCCGATCATCCTACGAGCAGTACTTC. Protein product: CSVEGDTRSSYEQYF.

The genes are TRBV7-8 and TRBJ2-3; 11 bases line up with TRBD2. The V gene end was trimmed by 3 bases and the J gene end by 2 bases; junction bases not matched to a gene: 4. Germline CDR1 reads SGHVS; CDR2 reads FQNEAQ. There are 16 residues in the CDR3. CDR3 protein: CASSFRLAGTTDTQYF. CDR3 in DNA: TGTGCCAGCAGCTTCCGACTAGCGGGAACCACAGATACGCAGTATTTT.

This clone came up once. V and J are TRBV10-1 and TRBJ2-3; D remains unclear. Trimming took 6 bases from V and 8 from J, leaving 15 bases between them. From germline, CDR1 is WNHNN and CDR2 SYGVQD (reference sequence). The CDR3 runs 13 residues. This chain's CDR3 is CASSVSRDGTQYF. In DNA, the CDR3 is TGCGCCAGCAGCGTGAGCCGAGATGGTACGCAGTATTTT.

The chain recombines TRBV5-4 with TRBJ1-3; no reliable D call. Germline V gene sequence: CDR1 SGHNT, CDR2 YYREEE (reference sequence). The length of the CDR3 is 14 residues. V was trimmed by 0 bases and J by 5 bases, leaving 9 bases between them. CDR3 coding DNA: TGTGCCAGCAGCTTGGGAGGTCAGAGAAACACCATATATTTT. This sequence encodes CASSLGGQRNTIYF.